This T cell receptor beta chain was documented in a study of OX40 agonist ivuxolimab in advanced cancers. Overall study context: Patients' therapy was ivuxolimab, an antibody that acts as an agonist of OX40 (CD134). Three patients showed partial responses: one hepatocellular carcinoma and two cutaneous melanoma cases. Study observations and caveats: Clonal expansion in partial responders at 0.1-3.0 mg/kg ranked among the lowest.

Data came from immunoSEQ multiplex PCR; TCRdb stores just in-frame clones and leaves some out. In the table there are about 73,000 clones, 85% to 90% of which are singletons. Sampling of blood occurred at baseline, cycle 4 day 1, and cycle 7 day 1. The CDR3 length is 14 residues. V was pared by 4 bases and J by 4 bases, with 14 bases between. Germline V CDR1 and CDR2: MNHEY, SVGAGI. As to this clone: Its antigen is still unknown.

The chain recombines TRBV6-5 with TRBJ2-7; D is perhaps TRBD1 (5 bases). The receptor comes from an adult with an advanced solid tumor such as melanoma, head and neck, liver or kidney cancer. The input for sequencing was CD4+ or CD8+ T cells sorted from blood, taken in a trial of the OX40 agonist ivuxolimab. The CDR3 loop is CASSSSSQGYEQYF. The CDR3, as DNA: TGTGCCAGCAGTTCGTCTTCTCAGGGTTACGAGCAGTACTTC.